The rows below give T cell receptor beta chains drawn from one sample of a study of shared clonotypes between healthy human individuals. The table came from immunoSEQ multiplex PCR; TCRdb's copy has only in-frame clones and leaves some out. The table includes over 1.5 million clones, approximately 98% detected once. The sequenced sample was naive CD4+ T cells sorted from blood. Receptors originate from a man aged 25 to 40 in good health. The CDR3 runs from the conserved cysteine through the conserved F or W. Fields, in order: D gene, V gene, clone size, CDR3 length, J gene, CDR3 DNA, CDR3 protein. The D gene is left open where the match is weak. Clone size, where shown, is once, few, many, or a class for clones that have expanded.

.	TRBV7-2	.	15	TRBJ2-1	TGTGCCAGCAGCCTTAGCGGTAGCTCCTACAATGAGCAGTTCTTC	CASSLSGSSYNEQFF
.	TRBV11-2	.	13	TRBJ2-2	TGTGCCAGCAGCTTAGTTGTCAGTGGGGAGCTGTTTTTT	CASSLVVSGELFF
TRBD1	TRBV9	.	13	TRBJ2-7	TGTGCCAGCAGTAACAGGGGGTTGGACGAGCAGTACTTC	CASSNRGLDEQYF
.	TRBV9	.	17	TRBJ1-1	TGTGCCAGCAGCGTAGAGGGGGTACAGGGTTTGAACACTGAAGCTTTCTTT	CASSVEGVQGLNTEAFF
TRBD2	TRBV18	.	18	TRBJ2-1	TGTGCCAGCTCACCACTTAGCGGGAGTCCGGGTTCCTACAATGAGCAGTTCTTC	CASSPLSGSPGSYNEQFF
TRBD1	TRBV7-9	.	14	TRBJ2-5	TGTGCCAGCAGTCGCACAGGGGGCGCGGAGACCCAGTACTTC	CASSRTGGAETQYF
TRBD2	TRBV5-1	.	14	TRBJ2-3	TGCGCCAGCAGCCGGGGGGAGGCGACAGATACGCAGTATTTT	CASSRGEATDTQYF
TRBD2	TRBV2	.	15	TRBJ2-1	TGTGCCAGCAGACCGGGACTAGCGGGATACAATGAGCAGTTCTTC	CASRPGLAGYNEQFF
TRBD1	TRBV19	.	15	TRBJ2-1	TGTGCCAGTAGTATATCGGGGACAGAATACAATGAGCAGTTCTTC	CASSISGTEYNEQFF
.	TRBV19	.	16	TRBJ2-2	TGTGCCAGTAGTAACAGTCATGGTGCGAACACCGGGGAGCTGTTTTTT	CASSNSHGANTGELFF
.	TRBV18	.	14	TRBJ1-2	TGTGCCAGCTCACCATCAAGCTCCTCTGAGGGCTACACCTTC	CASSPSSSSEGYTF
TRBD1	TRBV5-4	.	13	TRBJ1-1	TGTGCCAGCAGCCGCGGACAGGCGAATAGAGCTTTCTTT	CASSRGQANRAFF
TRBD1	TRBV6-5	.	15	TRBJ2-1	TGTGCCAGCAGAAACTTGGACAGGGTAAAGGATGAGCAGTTCTTC	CASRNLDRVKDEQFF
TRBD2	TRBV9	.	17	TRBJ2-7	TGTGCCAGCAGCCTGGGGACTAGCGGGGGCCTTCCTTACGAGCAGTACTTC	CASSLGTSGGLPYEQYF
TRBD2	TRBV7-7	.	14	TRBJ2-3	TGTGCCAGCAGTCCAACTAGCGGCACAGATACGCAGTATTTT	CASSPTSGTDTQYF
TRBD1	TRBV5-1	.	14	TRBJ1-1	TGCGCCAGCAGCATACAGGGGGCCCTGGGTGAAGCTTTCTTT	CASSIQGALGEAFF
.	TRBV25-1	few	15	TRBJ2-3	TGTGCCAGCAGTGAATCAGGGGCTAGCACAGATACGCAGTATTTT	CASSESGASTDTQYF
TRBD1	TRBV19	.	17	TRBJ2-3	TGTGCCAGCCGACAGGGGATAGGGGGTTCGATTGTAGATACGCAGTATTTT	CASRQGIGGSIVDTQYF
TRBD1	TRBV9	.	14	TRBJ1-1	TGTGCCAGCAAGAAGGACAGGGCTGACACTGAAGCTTTCTTT	CASKKDRADTEAFF
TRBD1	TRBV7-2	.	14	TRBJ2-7	TGTGCCAGCAGCATAGACAGGGCTGGCGGCGAGCAGTACTTC	CASSIDRAGGEQYF
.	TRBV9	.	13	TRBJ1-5	TGTGCCAGCAGCGTAGCTACGGGGTGGCCCCAGCATTTT	CASSVATGWPQHF
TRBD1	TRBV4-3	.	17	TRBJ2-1	TGCGCCAGCAGCCAAGAAGGGCCTGGGACAGGGATTATATGGCGGTTCTTC	CASSQEGPGTGIIWRFF
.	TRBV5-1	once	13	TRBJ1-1	TGCGCCAGCAGCTTCATTGGGGACACTGAAGCTTTCTTT	CASSFIGDTEAFF
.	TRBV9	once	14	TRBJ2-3	TGTGCCAGCAGCGGGGGCGGGACCACAGATACGCAGTATTTT	CASSGGGTTDTQYF